This TCR beta chain stems from a study of identical twins. Study-level findings and limits: Excess twin sharing in beta out-of-frame sequences was weaker. Out-of-frame alpha sequences common to twins exhibited a surplus of low generation probability.

Unique molecular identifiers were present on the cDNA, which also gained a universal primer site by template switching. Each CDR3 protein is one row after TCRdb ran MiXCR on the 5' RACE reads. The table includes about 530,000 distinct CDR3 sequences, approximately 16% detected once. This clonotype was observed a few times. Its antigen is currently unknown. Every one of the donors was a healthy Caucasian. The data also belong to a second study, concerning yellow fever vaccine responses in identical twins.

This sequence originates from a woman between 18 and 30 years old in good health. The specimen was CD4+ T cells sorted from blood.

The CDR3: CSARDQLRTASRLSRGTDTQYF. CDR3 DNA: TGCAGTGCTAGAGATCAACTGCGCACCGCAAGCAGGCTGTCGCGGGGCACAGATACGCAGTATTTT. The chain links TRBV20-1 to TRBJ2-3; D perhaps matches TRBD2 (5 bases). Deletions cut 0 bases from V and 1 base from J, with 32 bases between. The CDR3 length is 22 residues. The germline gives CDR1 DFQATT, CDR2 SNEGSKA (reference sequence).